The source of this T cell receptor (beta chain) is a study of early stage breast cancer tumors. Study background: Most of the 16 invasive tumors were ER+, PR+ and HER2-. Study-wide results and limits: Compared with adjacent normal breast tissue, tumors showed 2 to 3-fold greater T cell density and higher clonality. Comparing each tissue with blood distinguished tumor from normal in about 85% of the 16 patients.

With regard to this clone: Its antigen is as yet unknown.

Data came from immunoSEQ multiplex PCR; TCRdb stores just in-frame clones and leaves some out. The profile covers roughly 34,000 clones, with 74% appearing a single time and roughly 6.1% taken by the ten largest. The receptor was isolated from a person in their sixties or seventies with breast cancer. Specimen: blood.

CDR3 DNA sequence: TGTGCCAGCGGCTACGGGCTCTCTGGAAACACCATATATTTT. Its protein product is CASGYGLSGNTIYF. V is TRBV5-4 and J is TRBJ1-3; D is unresolved. V gave up 7 bases and J gave up 0 bases, with 11 bases separating them. The germline V gene has CDR1 SGHNT and CDR2 YYREEE (reference sequence). This CDR3 contains 14 residues.